This T cell receptor (beta chain) stems from a study of siplizumab effects on memory and regulatory T cells. Worth noting for this clone: Its antigen is currently unknown.

Germline CDR1 is MGHRA and CDR2 is YSYEKL. This CDR3 is built from 15 residues. The J segment lost 2 bases and the V segment lost 0 bases, leaving 4 bases of the junction unmatched. Whole-study results and caveats: Tregs proliferating in siplizumab cultures lacked confirmation of their suppressive function.

Here immunoSEQ multiplex PCR was the method, and the copy in TCRdb shows in-frame clones only, minus some. The sample lists more than 85,000 clones, approximately 92% occurring once. The sample consisted of CD4+ T cells sorted from blood. The chain combines TRBV4-1 with TRBJ2-7, with TRBD2 identical over 7 bases. The TCR comes from a human donor in good health. CDR3 amino acids: CASSQDAAGTYEQYF. The CDR3 bases are TGCGCCAGCAGCCAAGATGCAGCGGGGACCTACGAGCAGTACTTC.